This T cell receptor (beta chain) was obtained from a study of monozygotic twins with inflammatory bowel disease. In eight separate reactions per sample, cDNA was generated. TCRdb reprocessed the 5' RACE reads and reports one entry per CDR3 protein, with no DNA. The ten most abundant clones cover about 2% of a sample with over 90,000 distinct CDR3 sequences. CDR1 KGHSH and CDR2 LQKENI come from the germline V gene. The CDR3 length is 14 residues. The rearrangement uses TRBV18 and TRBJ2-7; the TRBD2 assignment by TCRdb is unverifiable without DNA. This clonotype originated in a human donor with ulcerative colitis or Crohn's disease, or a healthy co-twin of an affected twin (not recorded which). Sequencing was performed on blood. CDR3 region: CASSPVGRSYEQYF.